This T cell receptor beta chain stems from a study of cytomegalovirus exposure and HLA in healthy donors. Findings and limits, study-wide: Most sequenced TCRs were rare (though some public TCRs occurred in many donors).

On this clone itself: What it recognizes is unknown.

Germline V gene data show CDR1 as MDHEN and CDR2 as SYDVKM. V was trimmed by 1 base and J by 2 bases, leaving 6 bases between them. This CDR3 contains 13 residues. Libraries were prepared by immunoSEQ multiplex PCR; TCRdb keeps only in-frame clonotypes and omits some of them. The data show some 350,000 clones, roughly 90% seen once. The TCR originated in a woman in her twenties or thirties in good health and CMV-seropositive. Sequenced material: PBMCs. The chain has TRBV28 and TRBJ2-7; no clear D gene. DNA of the CDR3: TGTGCCAGCAGTTTATATGGGGCCTACGAGCAGTACTTC. This encodes CASSLYGAYEQYF.